This T cell receptor beta chain was identified in a study of control samples from healthy donors and cancer patients. There are 15 residues in the CDR3. V dropped 5 bases and J dropped 2 bases, with 16 bases sitting between them. Germline loops: CDR1 LNHDA, CDR2 SQIVND (reference sequence). Here immunoSEQ multiplex PCR was the method, and the copy in TCRdb shows in-frame clones only, minus some. The sample includes approximately 92,000 clones, roughly 93% of them seen just once. This clonotype was sampled from a woman younger than 45 in good health. The sample comprised blood. This chain connects TRBV19 to TRBJ2-7; a possible D gene is TRBD1 (6 bases). The CDR3 reads CASSPATGTPYEQYF. The CDR3 DNA reads TGTGCCAGTAGTCCAGCCACCGGGACACCCTACGAGCAGTACTTC.